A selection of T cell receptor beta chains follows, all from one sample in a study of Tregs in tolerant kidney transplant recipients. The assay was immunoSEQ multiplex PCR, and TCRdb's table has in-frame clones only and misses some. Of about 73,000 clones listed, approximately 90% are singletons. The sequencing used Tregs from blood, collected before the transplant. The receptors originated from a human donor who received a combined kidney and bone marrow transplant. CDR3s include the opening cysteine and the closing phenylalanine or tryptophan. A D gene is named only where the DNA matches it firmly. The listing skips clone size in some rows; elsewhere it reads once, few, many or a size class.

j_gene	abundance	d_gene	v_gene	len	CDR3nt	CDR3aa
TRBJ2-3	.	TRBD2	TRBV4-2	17	TGTGCCAGCAGCCAAGGGTTGGTAGCGGGAGGGGAAGATACGCAGTATTTT	CASSQGLVAGGEDTQYF
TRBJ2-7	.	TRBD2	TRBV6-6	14	TGTGCCAGCAGAAAAGGGACTAGCGGGTACGAGCAGTACTTC	CASRKGTSGYEQYF
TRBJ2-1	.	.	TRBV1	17	TGCACCAGCAGCCATCCCCTAGCGGGAGGGATATACAATGAGCAGTTCTTC	CTSSHPLAGGIYNEQFF
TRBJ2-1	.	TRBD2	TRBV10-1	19	TGCGCCAGCAGCGAGCCCCACTCCCTAGCGGGAGGACTCCGCAATGAGCAGTTCTTC	CASSEPHSLAGGLRNEQFF
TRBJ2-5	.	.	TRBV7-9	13	TGTGCCAGCAGCTTAGCAGGCGTTGGGACCCAGTACTTC	CASSLAGVGTQYF
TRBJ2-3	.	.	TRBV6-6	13	TGTGCCAGCAGTGTAGCGGGCACAGATACGCAGTATTTT	CASSVAGTDTQYF
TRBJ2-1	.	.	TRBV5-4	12	TGTGCCAGCAGCTTGGACTACATGGCACAGTTCTTC	CASSLDYMAQFF
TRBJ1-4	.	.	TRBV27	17	TGTGCCAGCAGTTTAAAGGCCGGTAGGGCTTTCAATGAAAAACTGTTTTTT	CASSLKAGRAFNEKLFF
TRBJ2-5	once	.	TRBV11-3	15	TGTGCCAGCAGTAAATACGGGGGCGACCGAGAGACCCAGTACTTC	CASSKYGGDRETQYF
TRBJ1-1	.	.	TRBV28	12	TGTGCCAGCAGTTTGGTGAACACTGAAGCTTTCTTT	CASSLVNTEAFF